The sequence of this T cell receptor (beta chain) was determined in a study of vaccination and CD4 T cells after COVID-19. Study-wide results and caveats: A median of about 90% of reactive clones, in convalescent patients, became evident only post-vaccination. Looking at convalescent patients, 304 of their 307 vaccine-specific clones were spike mono-reactive.

As regards this clonotype: As yet, its antigen is unknown.

J gave up 7 bases and V 3 bases, and 17 bases lay outside the gene matches. CDR1 and CDR2 from the germline V gene are DFQATT and SNEGSKA (reference sequence). The CDR3 length is 17 residues. The Oncomine TCR Beta short-read assay sequenced DNA from cultured CD4+ T cells. TCRdb independently ran MiXCR on the PCR reads; one entry per CDR3 protein. Seen here are roughly 7,900 distinct CDR3 sequences, around 38% observed once, and the top ten hold about a sixth. The treatment was: roughly ten-day PBMC culture with coronavirus spike peptide pools or control peptides (ViraFEST assay). One should note that the unexposed donor's CD4+ T cells were collected before the COVID-19 pandemic (2011-2018).

Material for sequencing was CD4+ T cells from blood, cultured in vitro. The rearrangement links TRBV20-1 to TRBJ1-5; 8 nucleotides agree with TRBD1. The receptor was derived from a human donor in good health. This chain's CDR3 is CSASVDLTRQGRQPQHF. In DNA, the CDR3 is TGCAGTGCTAGTGTCGATTTGACAAGACAGGGGAGACAGCCCCAGCATTTT.